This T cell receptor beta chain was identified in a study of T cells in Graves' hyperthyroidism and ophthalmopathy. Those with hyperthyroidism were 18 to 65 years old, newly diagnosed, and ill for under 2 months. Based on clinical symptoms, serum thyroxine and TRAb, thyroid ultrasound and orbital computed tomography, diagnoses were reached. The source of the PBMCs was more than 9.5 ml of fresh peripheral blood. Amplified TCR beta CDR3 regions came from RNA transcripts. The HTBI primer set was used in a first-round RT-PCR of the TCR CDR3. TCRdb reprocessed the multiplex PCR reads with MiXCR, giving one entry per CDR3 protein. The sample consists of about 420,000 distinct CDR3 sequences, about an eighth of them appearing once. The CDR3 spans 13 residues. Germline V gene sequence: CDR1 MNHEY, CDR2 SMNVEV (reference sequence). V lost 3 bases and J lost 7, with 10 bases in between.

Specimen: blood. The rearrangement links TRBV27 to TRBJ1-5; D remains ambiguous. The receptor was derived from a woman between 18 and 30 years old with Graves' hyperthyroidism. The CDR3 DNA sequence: TGTGCCAGCAGTTTTCGGCCTGGGCAGCCCCAGCATTTT. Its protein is CASSFRPGQPQHF.